The 19 T cell receptor beta chains below come from one sample, sequenced in a study of T cell responses to AZD1222 COVID-19 vaccine. The assay was immunoSEQ multiplex PCR, and TCRdb's table has in-frame clones only and misses some. The sample has 130,000 to 150,000 clones, about 87% seen once. Source: peripheral blood, taken on day 0 of AZD1222 vaccination. The origin of the receptors is an adult in good health.

The V and J genes are TRBV5-8 and TRBJ2-7, with D perhaps matching TRBD1 (5 bases). The CDR3 consists of 15 residues. Looked up from germline, CDR1 is SGHTS and CDR2 is YDEGEE. V lost 3 bases and J 2 bases, leaving 15 bases between the germline ends. CDR3 loop: CASSWNRVDTYEQYF. For the CDR3, the DNA is TGTGCCAGCAGCTGGAACCGGGTGGACACCTACGAGCAGTACTTC.

The rearrangement joins TRBV27 to TRBJ2-7; D not resolved. The CDR3 runs 12 residues. Germline-derived CDR1 and CDR2 are MNHEY and SMNVEV (reference sequence). The V gene lost 4 bases and the J gene lost 4 bases, with 8 bases spanning the gap. The DNA of the CDR3 is TGTGCCAGCAGTTCCCGCGGATACGAGCAGTACTTC. Translated: CASSSRGYEQYF.

The rearrangement uses TRBV10-3 and TRBJ1-2; a possible D gene is TRBD1 (6 bases). Germline V gene data show CDR1 as ENHRY and CDR2 as SYGVKD. Trimming cost V 6 bases and J 2 bases, with 10 bases left between them. This CDR3 spans 13 amino acids. The CDR3 DNA sequence: TGTGCCATCAGCCGACAGGAGAACTATGGCTACACCTTC. This gives the protein CAISRQENYGYTF.

This chain uses TRBV9 with TRBJ1-1; D is unresolved. Trimming stripped 0 bases from V and 1 base from J, with 7 bases between. CDR1 SGDLS and CDR2 YYNGEE come from the germline V gene. The CDR3 runs 14 residues. DNA for the CDR3: TGTGCCAGCAGCGTAGTACTCGGGAACACTGAAGCTTTCTTT. This codes for CASSVVLGNTEAFF.

The rearrangement links TRBV6-5 to TRBJ1-5; 9 bases match TRBD1. The CDR3 sequence is 14 residues long. Germline values: CDR1 MNHEY, CDR2 SVGAGI. V lost 6 bases and J lost 5; bases outside the gene matches: 5. In nucleotides, the CDR3 is TGTGCCAGCAGGTTGACAGGGGGGCATCAGCCCCAGCATTTT. Protein: CASRLTGGHQPQHF.

The chain combines TRBV4-2 with TRBJ1-2; 7 nucleotides line up with TRBD1. With 0 bases clipped from V and 6 bases from J, the junction kept 7 bases outside the gene matches. CDR3 length equals 15 residues. Germline values: CDR1 LGHNA, CDR2 YNFKEQ. CDR3 sequence: CASSQEKNTGDGYTF. The CDR3 nucleotides are TGTGCCAGCAGCCAAGAAAAGAATACAGGGGATGGCTACACCTTC.

The chain carries TRBV6-5 and TRBJ1-5; tentative D call: TRBD1 (5 bases). Per the germline V gene, CDR1 is MNHEY and CDR2 is SVGAGI. Trimming removed 6 bases at V and 4 bases at J, with 16 bases between. The CDR3 is 15 amino acids. CDR3 nucleotides: TGTGCCAGCAGGGGGGGTTTTGGGCTGAATCAGCCCCAGCATTTT. Encoded protein: CASRGGFGLNQPQHF.

The rearrangement uses TRBV27 and TRBJ2-3; 12 bases fit TRBD1. V was pared by 4 bases and J by 5 bases, with 7 bases of the junction left unmatched. The CDR3 totals 16 residues. Germline V gene sequence: CDR1 MNHEY, CDR2 SMNVEV (reference sequence). The CDR3 here is CASSWGTGGAGDTQYF. Written as DNA, the CDR3 is TGTGCCAGCAGTTGGGGGACAGGGGGCGCAGGAGATACGCAGTATTTT.

The V call is TRBV6-5, the J call TRBJ2-7; D possibly corresponds to TRBD1 (6 bases). Germline V gives CDR1 MNHEY, CDR2 SVGAGI. The CDR3 extends over 15 amino acids. Deletions cut 6 bases from V and 2 bases from J, with 17 bases between. CDR3 residues: CASRPRPGQPYEQYF. CDR3 bases: TGTGCCAGCAGACCCCGACCGGGACAACCCTACGAGCAGTACTTC.

V usage is TRBV4-2 and J usage is TRBJ2-1, with TRBD2 matching over 11 bases. Germline V gene sequence: CDR1 LGHNA, CDR2 YNFKEQ. V gave up 1 base and J gave up 5 bases; unmatched junction bases: 7. The CDR3 has 17 amino acids. The CDR3 sequence is CASSQGVLAGGDNEQFF. Written as DNA, the CDR3 is TGTGCCAGCAGCCAAGGGGTCCTAGCGGGAGGTGACAATGAGCAGTTCTTC.

Regarding this clone: The same CDR3 can be traced to other DNA sequences in this sample. The CDR3 coding sequence is TGTGCCAGTCGCGGGGGAGGGGATCAGCCCCAGCATTTT. Encoded protein: CASRGGGDQPQHF. V usage is TRBV6-5 and J usage is TRBJ1-5; TRBD1 might be the D (5 bases). This CDR3 is 13 amino acids long. The germline V and J ends were trimmed by 9 bases and 5 bases, with 14 bases remaining between them. CDR1 is MNHEY, CDR2 SVGAGI, per germline.

The chain recombines TRBV6-5 with TRBJ1-3, with D perhaps TRBD1 (5 bases). The length of the CDR3 is 13 residues. The V and J ends lost 10 bases and 5 bases respectively, with 15 bases between them. Germline CDR1 reads MNHEY; CDR2 reads SVGAGI. DNA of the CDR3: TGTGCCATACGGGACGAAATCCGAAACACCATATATTTT. Protein sequence: CAIRDEIRNTIYF.

This rearrangement joins TRBV7-8 to TRBJ2-1; TRBD2 matches 7 bases. Germline V lookup: CDR1 SGHVS, CDR2 FQNEAQ. The CDR3 has 13 amino acids. With 4 bases clipped from V and 12 bases from J, the junction kept 9 bases outside the gene matches. The CDR3 here is CASSSAGTTTQFF. Here the CDR3 DNA reads TGTGCCAGCAGCTCTGCCGGGACTACTACGCAGTTCTTC.

The J gene is TRBJ1-1, the V gene TRBV5-5; D ambiguous. V was pared by 6 bases and J by 0 bases, with 12 bases between. CDR3 length: 14 residues. Germline V gene sequence: CDR1 SGHKS, CDR2 YYEKEE (reference sequence). CDR3 amino acids: CASIQGYMNTEAFF. Here the CDR3 DNA reads TGTGCCAGCATTCAAGGGTATATGAACACTGAAGCTTTCTTT.

V is TRBV5-4 and J is TRBJ1-5; 9 bases line up with TRBD1. V was pared by 3 bases and J by 3 bases, with 4 bases of the junction left unmatched. Germline lookup yields CDR1 SGHNT and CDR2 YYREEE (reference sequence). The CDR3 sequence is 15 residues long. This CDR3 is CASSSGTGPNQPQHF. CDR3 DNA sequence: TGTGCCAGCAGCTCCGGGACAGGGCCCAATCAGCCCCAGCATTTT.

The rearrangement joins TRBV13 to TRBJ2-3; D call uncertain. V was shortened by 5 bases and J by 3 bases, with 15 bases between the two germline ends. The CDR3 is 15 residues long. The germline V gene encodes CDR1 PRHDT and CDR2 FYEKMQ (reference sequence). For the CDR3, the DNA is TGTGCCAGCAGCATTAGGGTCTTCGGAACAGATACGCAGTATTTT. Translated, it gives CASSIRVFGTDTQYF.

This chain joins TRBV5-1 and TRBJ1-2, with TRBD1 as a possible D gene (6 bases). Trimming removed 5 bases at V and 4 bases at J, with 9 bases between. Germline CDR1 SGHRS, CDR2 YFSETQ. CDR3 length: 12 residues. Here the CDR3 reads CASRPDSYGYTF. The DNA of the CDR3 is TGCGCCAGCAGACCGGACAGCTATGGCTACACCTTC.

The chain uses TRBV28 and TRBJ2-7, with D perhaps TRBD1 or TRBD2 (6 bases each). V lost 5 bases to trimming and J lost 7 bases, with 15 bases between them. There are 13 residues in the CDR3. Germline V gene sequence: CDR1 MDHEN, CDR2 SYDVKM. The CDR3 nucleotides are TGTGCCAGCAGTGAAAGGGGGGAGAGGGAGCAGTACTTC. It codes for CASSERGEREQYF.

J is TRBJ1-2 and V is TRBV9; D remains unclear. The CDR3 extends over 15 amino acids. Trimming shortened V by 0 bases and J by 1 base, and 10 bases separated the two germline ends. Looked up from germline, CDR1 is SGDLS and CDR2 is YYNGEE. Here the CDR3 reads CASSVARGLNYGYTF. Written as DNA, the CDR3 is TGTGCCAGCAGCGTAGCCCGGGGTCTTAACTATGGCTACACCTTC.